These T cell receptor beta chains were read from a single sample in a study of CD8 T cells in ankylosing spondylitis. Using its own MiXCR run on the 5' RACE reads, TCRdb lists one record per CDR3 protein. The data contain some 300,000 distinct CDR3 sequences, roughly 20% of them singletons. Sequencing was done on a sample of blood, either unsorted or a sorted T cell fraction (not recorded which). These receptor sequences come from a female donor with ankylosing spondylitis or in good health (not recorded which). CDR3s include the opening cysteine and the closing phenylalanine or tryptophan. The D gene is left open where the match is weak. Size values are once, few and many counts, or a class for expanded clones, and some rows have none.

TRBD2 TRBJ2-1 many TRBV20-1 TGCAGTGCTAGAGTGTCAGGACTAGCGCGCAATGAGCAGTTCTTC CSARVSGLARNEQFF
. TRBJ2-7 . TRBV18 TGTGCCAGCTCATCCTCTCTACCCGGGACCGACAACTACGAGCAGTACTTC CASSSSLPGTDNYEQYF
TRBD2 TRBJ2-7 . TRBV20-1 TGCAGTGCTCCCTCCGGGACTAGCGGGAGGTGGGACGAGCAGTACTTC CSAPSGTSGRWDEQYF
TRBD2 TRBJ2-1 many TRBV9 TGTGCCAGCAGCCCCCACGCGGGAGGGCCAGGTGAGCAGTTCTTC CASSPHAGGPGEQFF
TRBD2 TRBJ2-6 many TRBV5-4 TGTGCCAGCAGCTTGCCGGGACTAGCGGGAGTTTCTGGGGCCAACGTCCTGACTTTC CASSLPGLAGVSGANVLTF
. TRBJ2-5 few TRBV10-3 TGTGCCATCAGGCGGGACGGAGCCTCCCAAGAGACCCAGTACTTC CAIRRDGASQETQYF
. TRBJ2-3 few TRBV20-1 TGCAGTGCGCCCGAGTCGGGGAGCATAACAGATACGCAGTATTTT CSAPESGSITDTQYF
. TRBJ2-1 few TRBV7-6 TGTGCCAGCAGCTTAAGCTCCGGGGGTGAGCAGTTCTTC CASSLSSGGEQFF
. TRBJ2-3 few TRBV12-3/TRBV12-4 TGTGCCAGCAGCCTCTTTAGCGGCACAGATACGCAGTATTTT CASSLFSGTDTQYF
. TRBJ2-3 . TRBV20-1 TGCAGTGCTAGAGAGGCCCTAGGTGGTCTCACAGATACGCAGTATTTT CSAREALGGLTDTQYF
. TRBJ1-4 . TRBV12-3/TRBV12-4 TGTGCCAGCAGCCCCGGGGGGGTTGCAACTAATGAAAAACTGTTTTTT CASSPGGVATNEKLFF
TRBD2 TRBJ2-1 . TRBV7-6 TGTGCCAGCAGCTTAATGAGTTTTGGGGGGGATGAGCAGTTCTTC CASSLMSFGGDEQFF
TRBD1 TRBJ2-2 . TRBV5-1 TGCGCCAGCAGCTCTCCGGACAGGCTTGCCGGGGAGCTGTTTTTT CASSSPDRLAGELFF
. TRBJ2-1 few TRBV2 TGTGCCAGCAGTGAAGCAGGGGATCGGTACAATGAGCAGTTCTTC CASSEAGDRYNEQFF
TRBD1 TRBJ2-1 few TRBV15 TGTGCCACCAGCAGAGCCGGACAGGGGGTCCACAATGAGCAGTTCTTC CATSRAGQGVHNEQFF
. TRBJ2-7 few TRBV18 TGTGCCAGCTCACGATCCTTAGGGCAGGCTGGCTCCGAGCAGTACTTC CASSRSLGQAGSEQYF
TRBD2 TRBJ2-5 few TRBV5-1 TGCGCCAGCAGCTTGATTAGCGGGACCCAAGAGACCCAGTACTTC CASSLISGTQETQYF
TRBD2 TRBJ2-5 . TRBV20-1 TGCAGTGCTATAGCGGGAGAGGTTAACACTTATGAGACCCAGTACTTC CSAIAGEVNTYETQYF
TRBD1 TRBJ2-2 . TRBV27 TGTGCCACCAACAACAGGGGCAACACCGGGGAGCTGTTTTTT CATNNRGNTGELFF
TRBD1 TRBJ2-5 . TRBV6-1 TGTGCCAGCAGCCTTAGGGGGCGCGGGCTCGAGACCCAGTACTTC CASSLRGRGLETQYF
. TRBJ2-1 . TRBV18 TGTGCCAGCTCACCCGGTGTAGGGGGCTACAATGAGCAGTTCTTC CASSPGVGGYNEQFF
. TRBJ2-1 . TRBV2 TGTGCCAGCAGTTGGAGGGGTCCTTTTAATGAGCAGTTCTTC CASSWRGPFNEQFF
. TRBJ2-1 . TRBV6-6 TGTGCCAGCAGTTTTACGACGTACTCTGAGCAGTTCTTC CASSFTTYSEQFF
. TRBJ1-1 . TRBV29-1 TGCAGCGTTGTTGACGGCACTGAAGCTTTCTTT CSVVDGTEAFF
TRBD2 TRBJ2-2 many TRBV11-2 TGTGCCAGCAGCCTCGAACTAGCGTCGAACACCGGGGAGCTGTTTTTT CASSLELASNTGELFF
. TRBJ2-5 . TRBV10-3 TGTGCCATCGGAAAAGGTGGGGAAGGAGAGACCCAGTACTTC CAIGKGGEGETQYF
. TRBJ1-1 . TRBV9 TGTGCCAGCAGCGTAGAAGGGTCGAACACTGAAGCTTTCTTT CASSVEGSNTEAFF
TRBD2 TRBJ2-2 . TRBV20-1 TGCAGTATGGGACTAGCGGGATCGAACACCGGGGAGCTGTTTTTT CSMGLAGSNTGELFF
. TRBJ2-2 few TRBV4-2 TGTGCCAGCAGCCAGGAAGACCCCTCCGGGGAGCTGTTTTTT CASSQEDPSGELFF
. TRBJ1-6 . TRBV29-1 TGCAGCGTCTCGGGAGGGTCGGGAAATTCACCCCTCCACTTT CSVSGGSGNSPLHF
. TRBJ2-3 many TRBV20-1 TGCAGTGCCCCACCGCAGGCGACAGATACGCAGTATTTT CSAPPQATDTQYF
. TRBJ1-2 . TRBV7-9 TGTGCCAGCAGCTTCCGGGACCTAAACTATGGCTACACCTTC CASSFRDLNYGYTF
. TRBJ1-1 . TRBV6-5 TGTGCCAGCACTTTATCCCGGAATACTGAAGCTTTCTTT CASTLSRNTEAFF
. TRBJ1-5 . TRBV12-3/TRBV12-4 TGTGCCAGCAGTTTAGCGCCCGAGCCCCAGCATTTT CASSLAPEPQHF
TRBD2 TRBJ2-5 few TRBV20-1 TGCAGTGCCGTTACTAGCGGGGGGGAGACCCAGTACTTC CSAVTSGGETQYF
. TRBJ2-5 . TRBV5-6 TGTGCCAGCAGTTCGGGGACCCGGGTGGAGACCCAGTACTTC CASSSGTRVETQYF
. TRBJ1-4 few TRBV7-6 TGTGCCAGCAGCCTGACAGGAGTGCCTCTGGAAAAACTGTTTTTT CASSLTGVPLEKLFF
. TRBJ2-1 many TRBV29-1 TGCAGCGTCTCGGCTGGCCCCATTGACAATGAGCAGTTCTTC CSVSAGPIDNEQFF
TRBD2 TRBJ2-2 few TRBV6-1 TGTGCCAGCAGAAGAAGCGGGAGAGGGGAGCTGTTTTTT CASRRSGRGELFF
. TRBJ2-2 . TRBV7-7 TGTGCCAGCAGTAGATCCCCTTGGTCCGGGGAGCTGTTTTTT CASSRSPWSGELFF
TRBD2 TRBJ2-3 . TRBV5-1 TGCGCCAGCAGCTTCACTAGCGGGTATAGCACAGATACGCAGTATTTT CASSFTSGYSTDTQYF
. TRBJ2-1 few TRBV6-1 TGTGCCAGCTGGGGGGGCAAGACCTACAATGAGCAGTTCTTC CASWGGKTYNEQFF
. TRBJ2-5 few TRBV29-1 TGCAGCGGGGGTCGAAGGGTTGGAGAGACCCAGTACTTC CSGGRRVGETQYF
. TRBJ2-1 few TRBV10-3 TGTGCCATCGGTCCTGGGAACAATGAGCAGTTCTTC CAIGPGNNEQFF
. TRBJ2-7 . TRBV27 TGTGCCAGCAGTTTAGGACCAGTCGCCGAGCAGTACTTC CASSLGPVAEQYF
TRBD2 TRBJ2-3 . TRBV9 TGTGCCAGCAGCGTTAGCGGGAGCGGAACAGATACGCAGTATTTT CASSVSGSGTDTQYF
. TRBJ1-2 . TRBV6-2/TRBV6-3 TGTGCCAGCGGGCAGCTCTATGGCTACACCTTC CASGQLYGYTF
. TRBJ2-1 . TRBV29-1 TGCAGCGTTGGTGGGGCAAGTTTATTTGAGCAGTTCTTC CSVGGASLFEQFF
. TRBJ1-4 . TRBV12-3/TRBV12-4 TGTGCCAGCAGTTTACTACTGTCCCTTCCAGCAACTAATGAAAAACTGTTTTTT CASSLLLSLPATNEKLFF
TRBD2 TRBJ2-5 . TRBV7-2 TGTGCCAGCAGCTTAGCGGGGACTAGTAAAGAGACCCAGTACTTC CASSLAGTSKETQYF
. TRBJ2-1 few TRBV20-1 TGCAGTGCTCTTCACTCCACTTGGCGGGACAATGAGCAGTTCTTC CSALHSTWRDNEQFF
. TRBJ2-7 . TRBV20-1 TGCAGTGCCACACCCCTGGACTACTACGAGCAGTACTTC CSATPLDYYEQYF
TRBD2 TRBJ2-1 few TRBV4-3 TGCGCCAGCAGCCGACTGCGGGGAGGGGACTTAATGGGTGGTGATGAGCAGTTCTTC CASSRLRGGDLMGGDEQFF
TRBD1 TRBJ2-4 . TRBV2 TGTGCCAGCAGCCTACAGGGGGCCAGAAACATTCAGTACTTC CASSLQGARNIQYF
. TRBJ2-7 . TRBV6-2/TRBV6-3 TGTGCCAGCAGTTACCCATCCATCGAGCAGTACTTC CASSYPSIEQYF
. TRBJ2-1 few TRBV20-1 TGCAGTGCTAGTCGCTTGAGGCCTGACAATGAGCAGTTCTTC CSASRLRPDNEQFF